This section outlines one T cell receptor beta chain sequence together with its context. The antigen it binds to is not known. No quality values exist for individual bases; no much larger clone is one base distant. This sample's time point label indicates: cycle 1 day 1 (C1D1), immediately before nivolumab initiation. All trial patients had relapsed after autologous stem cell transplantation, with cohorts A, B and C differing in prior brentuximab vedotin exposure. The trial cohort included 50 or so patients with relapsed/refractory classical Hodgkin lymphoma, and each patient had a best overall response of complete response, partial response or progressive disease. Trial patients were treated with single-agent nivolumab in the multi-cohort phase II CheckMate 205 trial. An independent review committee assessed best overall response by applying the 2007 International Working Group response criteria. Trial PBMCs were collected immediately before nivolumab initiation (C1D1) and during therapy at cycle 2 day 1 and cycle 4 day 1. Peripheral blood was collected in 8 mL Vacutainer Cell Preparation Tubes, from which PBMCs were isolated by centrifugation and then cryopreserved.

This sample is part of a study of PD-1 blockade in classical Hodgkin lymphoma (TCRdb year 2020). About the investigation overall: Nivolumab dosing was 3 mg/kg intravenously every 2 weeks, continuing until either disease progression or unacceptable toxicity. A peripheral blood immune signature of response to PD-1 blockade in classical Hodgkin lymphoma was defined using TCR beta sequencing and CyTOF. Summary of the overall study and its limitations: Baseline TCR diversity was reported to be lower in newly diagnosed patients than in healthy donors and to be lower still in relapsed/refractory patients. The study was limited to a single clinical trial cohort, and causes of repertoire differences, possibly disease activity or prior therapy, remained undefined. Lower diversity was observed in patients in whom nivolumab was started less than 1 year after ASCT, and these patients were excluded from later analyses so that confounding by immune reconstitution would be avoided. A significant rise by C4D1 was seen in CD4+ but not CD8+ TCR diversity (p=0.0027 vs p=0.16), with the rise being most apparent in complete responders (p=0.02). Trial patients with a complete response had baseline diversity similar to that of newly diagnosed patients, while partial responders and progressors had significantly lower diversity.

Genomic DNA was isolated using the Qiagen DNeasy kit from unsorted PBMCs as well as from negatively selected CD4+ and CD8+ fractions. Amplification of TCR beta CDR3 regions was done by immunoSEQ multiplex PCR with primers that anneal to V and J segments. A synthetic immune receptor repertoire was used to minimize amplification bias, and any remaining bias was removed computationally after sequencing. From the authors' description of their analysis: Repertoire diversity was quantified as the Shannon entropy index using custom Python scripts. The unsorted, CD4+ and CD8+ repertoires were each analyzed separately, with the exception of combined analyses, where CD4+ and CD8+ sequences were merged in silico. A clone counted as expanded when the clone's frequency after treatment rose at least 2-fold relative to C1D1, and clones undetected at baseline were given a pseudocount of 0.5. Clones with 0 or 1 copy at C1D1 were defined as singleton clones, while clones with 2 or more copies were defined as non-singleton clones. Clones expanded in unsorted samples were labelled as CD4+, CD8+ or unknown by matching protein sequences in sorted samples from the same patient. Wilcoxon tests were applied to paired samples to test diversity changes from C1D1 to C4D1. TCRdb stores this immuneACCESS table with in-frame sequences only. Part of the clones is absent; in the studies checked, under half of the shortfall reflects unresolved V genes, and no reason is known for the rest. The V and J calls and clone size are taken from that table; D and trimming were inferred from the DNA. Across this sample there are 60,000 to 75,000 clones, with more than 90% seen only once. The ten biggest clones cover about 8.8% of the sample.

V is pared back by 0 bases and J by 9 bases, with 12 bases lying between the germline termini. Reading the germline V gene gives CDR1 LGHNA and CDR2 YNFKEQ. The CDR3 goes from the cysteine to the phenylalanine over 15 residues. Only the CDR3 DNA is retained, 45 bases long and in frame from the first base. Recombination connected TRBV4-2 to TRBJ1-6; no D gene is confidently identified. The sequences come from peripheral blood mononuclear cells (PBMCs), collected at baseline. The sequence derives from a human donor with classical Hodgkin lymphoma. The CDR3 region has the sequence CASSQDEAGFSPLHF. The nucleotides are TGTGCCAGCAGCCAAGATGAGGCAGGTTTTTCACCCCTCCACTTT.